This T cell receptor (beta chain) is drawn from a study of blood T cell repertoires in COVID-19. CDR1 and CDR2 (germline): MNHNS, SASEGT. The CDR3 contains 16 residues. The V and J ends lost 1 base and 5 bases, in that order; junction bases with no gene match: 11. The assay was immunoSEQ multiplex PCR, and TCRdb's table has in-frame clones only and misses some. The sample yields under 500,000 clones, around 90% seen once. V gene TRBV6-1 combines with J gene TRBJ2-7, with 7 nucleotides matching TRBD1. Sequencing was done on a sample of PBMCs or T cells enriched from blood (not recorded which). The sequence was obtained from a woman between 18 and 29 years old with acute COVID-19. The CDR3 spells CASSEGSARGRDEQYF. The CDR3 nucleotides read TGTGCCAGCAGTGAAGGATCGGCTAGGGGGCGCGACGAGCAGTACTTC.